This record concerns one T cell receptor beta chain sequence. The TCRbeta library incorporated unique molecular identifiers. TCRdb re-called the PCR reads through MiXCR, storing one row per CDR3 protein. Here the sample spans approximately 590,000 distinct CDR3 sequences, over 9.5% being singletons. This specimen belongs to a study of T-cell reconstitution after alpha-beta-depleted transplantation in children. With 2 bases removed from V and 2 bases from J, the gap between germline ends came to 4 bases. The CDR3 has 13 amino acids. The germline CDR1 and CDR2 sequences are SGHTA and FQGNSA. The chain is built from TRBV7-2 and TRBJ1-3, with D uncertain. The sample was PBMCs from the stem cell graft donor, taken from the stem cell graft. The sequence came from a human donor who donated a stem cell graft to a child with acute myeloid leukemia. The CDR3 DNA sequence: TGTGCCAGCAGCTTAAATGCTGGAAACACCATATATTTT. Its translation is CASSLNAGNTIYF. Filled out from reference TRBV7-2 and TRBJ1-3, the complete variable domain reads GAGVSQSPSNKVTEKGKDVELRCDPISGHTALYWYRQSLGQGLEFLIYFQGNSAPDKSGLPSDRFSAERTGGSVSTLTIQRTQQEDSAVYLCASSLNAGNTIYFGEGSWLTVV.